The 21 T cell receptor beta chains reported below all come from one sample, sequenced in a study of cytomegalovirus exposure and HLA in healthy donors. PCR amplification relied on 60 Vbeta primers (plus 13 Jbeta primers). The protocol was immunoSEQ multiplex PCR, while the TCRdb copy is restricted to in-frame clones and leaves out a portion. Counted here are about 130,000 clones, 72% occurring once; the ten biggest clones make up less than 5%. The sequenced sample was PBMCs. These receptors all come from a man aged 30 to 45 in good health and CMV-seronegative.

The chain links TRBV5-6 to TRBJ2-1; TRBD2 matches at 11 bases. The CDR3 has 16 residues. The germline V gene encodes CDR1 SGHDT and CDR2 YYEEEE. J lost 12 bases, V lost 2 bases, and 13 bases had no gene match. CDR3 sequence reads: CASSLRLAGNLAGQFF. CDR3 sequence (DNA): TGTGCCAGCAGCTTACGACTAGCGGGGAACCTTGCAGGGCAGTTCTTC.

CDR3 sequence reads: CASFTSGGAFPDTQYF. The CDR3 bases are TGTGCCAGCTTTACTAGCGGGGGGGCCTTTCCTGATACGCAGTATTTT. This rearrangement joins TRBV27 to TRBJ2-3; 13 bases fit TRBD2. From germline, CDR1 is MNHEY and CDR2 SMNVEV (reference sequence). The CDR3 totals 16 residues. J was trimmed by 6 bases and V by 8 bases; bases with no gene match: 11.

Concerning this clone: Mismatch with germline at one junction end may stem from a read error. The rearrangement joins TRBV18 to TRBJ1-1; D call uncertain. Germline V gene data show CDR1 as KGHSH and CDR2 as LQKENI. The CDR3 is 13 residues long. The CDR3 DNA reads TGTGCCAGCTCACAAGCCCCGAACTCTGAAGCTTTCTTT. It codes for CASSQAPNSEAFF.

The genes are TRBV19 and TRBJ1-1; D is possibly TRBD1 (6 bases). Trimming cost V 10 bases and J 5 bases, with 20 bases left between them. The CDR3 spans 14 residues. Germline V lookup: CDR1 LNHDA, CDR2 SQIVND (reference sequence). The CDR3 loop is CAKNERQGLTEAFF. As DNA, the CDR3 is TGTGCCAAAAATGAACGGCAGGGGCTGACTGAAGCTTTCTTT.

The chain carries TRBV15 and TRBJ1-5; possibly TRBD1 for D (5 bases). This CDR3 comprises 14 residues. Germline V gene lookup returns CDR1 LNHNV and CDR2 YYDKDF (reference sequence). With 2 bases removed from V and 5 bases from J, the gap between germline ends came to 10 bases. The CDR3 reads CATSRKGGDQPQHF. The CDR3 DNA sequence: TGTGCCACCAGCAGAAAGGGAGGGGATCAGCCCCAGCATTTT.

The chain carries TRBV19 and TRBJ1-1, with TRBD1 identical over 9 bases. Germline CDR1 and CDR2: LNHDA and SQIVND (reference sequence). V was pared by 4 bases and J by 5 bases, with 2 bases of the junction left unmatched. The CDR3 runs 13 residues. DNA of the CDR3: TGTGCCAGTAGTAGGACAGGGGAGACTGAAGCTTTCTTT. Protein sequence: CASSRTGETEAFF.

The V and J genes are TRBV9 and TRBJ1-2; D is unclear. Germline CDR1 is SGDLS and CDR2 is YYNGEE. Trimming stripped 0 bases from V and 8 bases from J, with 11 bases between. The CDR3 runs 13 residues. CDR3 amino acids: CASSVVSWEGYTF. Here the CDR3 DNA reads TGTGCCAGCAGCGTAGTATCCTGGGAGGGCTACACCTTC.

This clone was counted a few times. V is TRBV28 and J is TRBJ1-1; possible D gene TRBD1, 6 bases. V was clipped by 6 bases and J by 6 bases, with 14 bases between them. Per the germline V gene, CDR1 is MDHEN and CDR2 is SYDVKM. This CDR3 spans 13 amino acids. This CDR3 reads CASRRQVPPEAFF. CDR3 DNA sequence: TGTGCCAGCAGAAGACAGGTGCCGCCTGAAGCTTTCTTT.

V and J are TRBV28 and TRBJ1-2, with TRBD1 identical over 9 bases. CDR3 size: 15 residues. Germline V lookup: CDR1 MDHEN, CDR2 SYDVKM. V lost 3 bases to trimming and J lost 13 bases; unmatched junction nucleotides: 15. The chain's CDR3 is CASSFPGQGLDGVTF. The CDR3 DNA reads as TGTGCCAGCAGTTTCCCGGGACAGGGCCTAGATGGAGTCACCTTC.

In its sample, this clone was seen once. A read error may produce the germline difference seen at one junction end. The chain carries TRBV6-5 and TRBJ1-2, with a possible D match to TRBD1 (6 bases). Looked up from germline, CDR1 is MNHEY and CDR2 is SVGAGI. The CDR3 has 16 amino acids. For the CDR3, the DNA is TGTGCCAGCAGTTACCGGACAGCCCGGCCGGGTGAAGGCTTCACCTTC. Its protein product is CASSYRTARPGEGFTF.

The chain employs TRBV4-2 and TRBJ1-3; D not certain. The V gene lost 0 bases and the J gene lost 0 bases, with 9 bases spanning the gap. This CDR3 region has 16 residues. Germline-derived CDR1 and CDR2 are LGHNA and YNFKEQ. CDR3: CASSQEATRSGNTIYF. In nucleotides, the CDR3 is TGTGCCAGCAGCCAAGAAGCGACCCGCTCTGGAAACACCATATATTTT.

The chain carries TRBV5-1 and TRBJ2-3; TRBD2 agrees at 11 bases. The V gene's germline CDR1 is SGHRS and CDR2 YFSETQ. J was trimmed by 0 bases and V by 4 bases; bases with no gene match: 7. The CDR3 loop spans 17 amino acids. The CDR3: CASSRSSGGTSTDTQYF. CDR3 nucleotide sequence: TGCGCCAGCAGCCGGTCTAGCGGGGGGACTAGCACAGATACGCAGTATTTT.

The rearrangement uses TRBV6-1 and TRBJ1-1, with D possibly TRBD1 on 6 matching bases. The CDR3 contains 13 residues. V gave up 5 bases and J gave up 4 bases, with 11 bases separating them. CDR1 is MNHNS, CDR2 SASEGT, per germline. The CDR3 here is CASSYNRATEAFF. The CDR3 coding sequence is TGTGCCAGCAGTTATAACAGGGCCACTGAAGCTTTCTTT.

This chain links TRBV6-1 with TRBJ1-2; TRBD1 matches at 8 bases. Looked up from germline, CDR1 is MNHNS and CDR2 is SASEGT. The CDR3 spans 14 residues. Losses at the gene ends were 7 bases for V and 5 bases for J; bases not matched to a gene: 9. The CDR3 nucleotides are TGTGCCAGCATCTCTTACAGGGGGAGGTATGGCTACACCTTC. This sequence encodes CASISYRGRYGYTF.

CDR3 region: CAWSLPYGTSGGAVETQYF. In nucleotides, the CDR3 is TGTGCCTGGAGTTTGCCCTACGGGACTAGCGGGGGGGCGGTAGAGACCCAGTACTTC. V is TRBV30 and J is TRBJ2-5; the match to TRBD2 covers 16 bases. V was clipped by 2 bases and J by 4 bases; unmatched bases: 13. CDR3 length: 19 amino acids. Germline values: CDR1 GTSNPN, CDR2 SVGIG (reference sequence).

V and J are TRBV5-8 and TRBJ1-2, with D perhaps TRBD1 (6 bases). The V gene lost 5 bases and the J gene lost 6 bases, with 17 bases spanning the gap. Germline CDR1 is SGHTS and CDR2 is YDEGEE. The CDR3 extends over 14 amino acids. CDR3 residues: CASRLYGTPHGYTF. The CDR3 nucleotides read TGTGCCAGCAGGCTTTATGGGACACCCCATGGCTACACCTTC.

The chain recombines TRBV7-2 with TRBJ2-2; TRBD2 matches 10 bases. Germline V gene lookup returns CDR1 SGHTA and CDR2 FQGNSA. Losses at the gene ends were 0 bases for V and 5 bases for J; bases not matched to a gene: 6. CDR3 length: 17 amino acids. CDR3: CASSLASGGPRTGELFF. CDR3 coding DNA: TGTGCCAGCAGCTTAGCTAGCGGGGGGCCGAGGACCGGGGAGCTGTTTTTT.

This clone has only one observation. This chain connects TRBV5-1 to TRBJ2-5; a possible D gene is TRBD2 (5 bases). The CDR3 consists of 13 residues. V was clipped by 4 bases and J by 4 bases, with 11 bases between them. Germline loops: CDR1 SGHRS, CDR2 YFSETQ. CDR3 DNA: TGCGCCAGCAGCGTCTCGGCGGGAGAGACCCAGTACTTC. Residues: CASSVSAGETQYF.

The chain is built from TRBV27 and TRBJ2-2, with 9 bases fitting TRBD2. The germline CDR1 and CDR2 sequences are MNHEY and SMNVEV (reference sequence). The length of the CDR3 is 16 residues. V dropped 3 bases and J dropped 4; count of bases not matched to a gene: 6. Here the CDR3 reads CASSFIAGETTGELFF. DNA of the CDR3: TGTGCCAGCAGTTTTATAGCGGGGGAGACCACCGGGGAGCTGTTTTTT.

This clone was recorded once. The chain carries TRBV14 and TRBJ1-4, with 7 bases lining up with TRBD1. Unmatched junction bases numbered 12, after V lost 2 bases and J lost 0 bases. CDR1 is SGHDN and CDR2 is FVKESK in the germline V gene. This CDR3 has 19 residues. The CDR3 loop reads CASSQITTGYDPTNEKLFF. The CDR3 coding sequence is TGTGCCAGCAGCCAAATTACGACAGGGTACGATCCAACTAATGAAAAACTGTTTTTT.

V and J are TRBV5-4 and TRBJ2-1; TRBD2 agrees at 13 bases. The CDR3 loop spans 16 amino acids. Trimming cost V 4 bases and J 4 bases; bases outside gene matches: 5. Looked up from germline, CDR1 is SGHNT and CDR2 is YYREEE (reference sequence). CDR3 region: CASSRGTSGEYNEQFF. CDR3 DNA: TGTGCCAGCAGCCGAGGGACTAGCGGGGAATACAATGAGCAGTTCTTC.